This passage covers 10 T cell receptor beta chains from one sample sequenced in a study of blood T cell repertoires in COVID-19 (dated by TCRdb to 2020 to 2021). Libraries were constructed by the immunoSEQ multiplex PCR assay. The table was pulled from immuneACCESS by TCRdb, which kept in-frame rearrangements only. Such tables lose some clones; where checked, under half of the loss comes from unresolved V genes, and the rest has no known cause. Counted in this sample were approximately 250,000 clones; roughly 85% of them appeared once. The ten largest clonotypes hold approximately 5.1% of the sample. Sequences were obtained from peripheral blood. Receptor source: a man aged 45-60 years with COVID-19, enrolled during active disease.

The CDR3 region is CASTLQENTEAFF. CDR3 DNA sequence: TGTGCCAGTACCCTACAGGAAAACACTGAAGCTTTCTTT. The V and J genes are TRBV19 and TRBJ1-1, with D possibly being TRBD1 (5 bases). The germline V and J ends were trimmed by 7 bases and 2 bases, with 11 bases remaining between them. This CDR3 is built from 13 residues. The germline gives CDR1 LNHDA, CDR2 SQIVND (reference sequence).

CDR3 residues: CASSLALDSYYEQYF. The CDR3, as DNA: TGTGCCAGCAGTTTGGCTCTAGACAGCTACTACGAGCAGTACTTC. This chain uses TRBV27 with TRBJ2-7, with D perhaps matching TRBD1 (5 bases). The CDR3 runs to 15 residues. Germline loops: CDR1 MNHEY, CDR2 SMNVEV (reference sequence). Deletions cut 3 bases from V and 3 bases from J, with 15 bases between.

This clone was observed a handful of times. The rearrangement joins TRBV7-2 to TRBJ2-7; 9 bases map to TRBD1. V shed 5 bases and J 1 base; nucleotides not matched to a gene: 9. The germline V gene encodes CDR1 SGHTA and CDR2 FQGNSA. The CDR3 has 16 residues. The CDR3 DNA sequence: TGTGCCAGCAGCAAACCCCCCGGGACAGGGTCCTACGAGCAGTACTTC. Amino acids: CASSKPPGTGSYEQYF.

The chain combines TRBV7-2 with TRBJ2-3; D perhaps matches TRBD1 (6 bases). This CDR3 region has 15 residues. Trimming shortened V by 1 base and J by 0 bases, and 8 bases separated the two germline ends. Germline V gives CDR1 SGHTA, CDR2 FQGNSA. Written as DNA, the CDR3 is TGTGCCAGCAGCTTAGGGGGGCCTAGCACAGATACGCAGTATTTT. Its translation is CASSLGGPSTDTQYF.

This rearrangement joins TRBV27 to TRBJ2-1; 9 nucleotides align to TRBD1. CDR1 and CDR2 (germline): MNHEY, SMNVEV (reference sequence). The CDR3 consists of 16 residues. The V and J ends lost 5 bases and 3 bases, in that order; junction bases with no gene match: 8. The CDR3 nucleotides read TGTGCCAGCAGTCTTAGGGGACAGGGATACTACAATGAGCAGTTCTTC. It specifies CASSLRGQGYYNEQFF.

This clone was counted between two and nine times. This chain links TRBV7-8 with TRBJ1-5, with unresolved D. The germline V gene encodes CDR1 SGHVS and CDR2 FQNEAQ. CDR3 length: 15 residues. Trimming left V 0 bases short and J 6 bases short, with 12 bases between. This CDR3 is CASSLAGGHRQPQHF. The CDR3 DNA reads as TGTGCCAGCAGCTTAGCGGGCGGGCATCGTCAGCCCCAGCATTTT.

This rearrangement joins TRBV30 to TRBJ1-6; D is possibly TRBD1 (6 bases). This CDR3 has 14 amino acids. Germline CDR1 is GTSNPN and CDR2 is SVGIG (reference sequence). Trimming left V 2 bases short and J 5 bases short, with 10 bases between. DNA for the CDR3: TGTGCCTGGAGTAGGCGGACAGATAATTCACCCCTCCACTTT. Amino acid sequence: CAWSRRTDNSPLHF.

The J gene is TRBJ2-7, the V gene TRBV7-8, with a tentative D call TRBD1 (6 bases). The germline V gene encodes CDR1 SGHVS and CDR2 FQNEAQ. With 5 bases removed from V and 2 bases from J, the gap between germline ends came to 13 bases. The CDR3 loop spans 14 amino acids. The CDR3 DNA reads TGTGCCAGCAGCACCAGGGGTTACACCTACGAGCAGTACTTC. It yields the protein CASSTRGYTYEQYF.

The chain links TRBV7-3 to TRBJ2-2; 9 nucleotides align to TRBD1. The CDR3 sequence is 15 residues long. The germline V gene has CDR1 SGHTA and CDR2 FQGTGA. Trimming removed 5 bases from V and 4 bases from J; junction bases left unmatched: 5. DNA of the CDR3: TGTGCCAGCAGCCCCGGGACAGGGAGCACCGGGGAGCTGTTTTTT. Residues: CASSPGTGSTGELFF.

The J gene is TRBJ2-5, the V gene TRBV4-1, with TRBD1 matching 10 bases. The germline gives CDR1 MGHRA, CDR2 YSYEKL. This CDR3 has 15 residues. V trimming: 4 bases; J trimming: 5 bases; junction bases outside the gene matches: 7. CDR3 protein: CASSLEDRGRETQYF. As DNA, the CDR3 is TGCGCCAGCAGCCTCGAGGACAGGGGGAGGGAGACCCAGTACTTC.